This T cell receptor (beta chain) stems from a study of CD8 T cells in ankylosing spondylitis (dated by TCRdb to about 2017). Context from the whole study: The study set out to find disease-linked TCR variants by profiling T cell receptor beta repertoires in ankylosing spondylitis patients and healthy donors. In total, the full study cohort was made up of some 110 healthy donors and approximately 24 ankylosing spondylitis patients. Samples of peripheral blood were taken, and for ankylosing spondylitis patients, synovial fluid was collected as well.

V and J are truncated by 0 bases and 5 bases respectively, leaving an intervening sequence of 11 bases. The germline V gene sets CDR1 to SGDLS and CDR2 to YYNGEE. Taken from cysteine to phenylalanine, the CDR3 has 15 residues. Of all the DNA, just the CDR3 is kept, 45 bases in frame from base 1. TCRdb records Illumina HiSeq 2500 as the sequencer. Quantitative 5'-RACE with molecular barcodes was used to prepare TCR beta libraries. Concerning the study's data processing: A new computational method based on a probabilistic model of VDJ rearrangement was used to identify disease-linked TCR variants. TCRdb reanalyzed the raw reads on its own, using fastp at Q25 for trimming and MiXCR for clone calling, and kept in-frame beta chains. Identical CDR3 protein sequences are pooled into one entry, listed with their most common genes and DNA. V and J calls and clone size were set by TCRdb, not the authors. The sample contains hundreds of thousands of distinct CDR3 sequences, roughly 25% of them found a single time. Over 0.8% of the sample is in the top ten clones.

The study at large found these results: In peripheral blood, the disease-linked clones were found at relatively low frequencies and had a CD8+ phenotype. The disease-linked clones were reported to be significantly enriched in matched synovial fluid samples from ankylosing spondylitis patients. Blood from ankylosing spondylitis patients appeared to be characterized by a TCR beta motif made up of seven or eight highly homologous amino acid variants. Some motif variants were previously reported in synovial fluid and blood of reactive arthritis patients, suggesting common disease-initiation mechanisms.

This clonotype was seen a handful of times. Its antigen is unknown. The input lacks base qualities; no much larger clone sits a single base away. The receptor was isolated from a male donor with ankylosing spondylitis. Sequenced sample: blood, either unsorted or a sorted T cell fraction (not recorded which). The receptor chain draws on TRBV9 and TRBJ2-2; perhaps TRBD1 is the D gene, with 5 bases matching. The CDR3 in this case is CASSVDSRGTGELFF. The nucleotide sequence reads as follows: TGTGCCAGCAGCGTAGATTCTAGGGGAACCGGGGAGCTGTTTTTT.